Reported below is one T cell receptor (beta chain). No cognate antigen has been identified for it. Base-call qualities are not available, and no considerably larger clone is one nucleotide away. The germline ends are 12 bases apart after V is trimmed by 1 base and J by 8 bases. The germline V gene gives CDR1 as SGHNT and CDR2 as YENEEA. The CDR3 measures 14 amino acids from cysteine to phenylalanine. CDR3 DNA is the only sequence kept; it has 42 bases, read in frame from the first base. This sample was included in a study of blood T cell repertoires in COVID-19 (TCRdb year 2020). Regarding the study in general: Collaborator samples came from the United States, Italy and Spain and covered acute and convalescent phases of COVID-19. The prospective study material was composed of cDNA or gDNA derived from T cells, B-cell-depleted T cells, or PBMCs. Subjects who had been exposed to COVID-19, were actively infected with it, or had recovered from it provided the deeply sampled blood TCRbeta repertoires that made up the dataset. A freely available public database, intended as a resource for researchers studying the immune response to SARS-CoV-2, is where the repertoires were released. Samples were obtained from the ongoing ImmuneRACE study (first 160 participants) and from over 1,000 subjects provided by 6 global collaborators. Sample metadata almost always included a de-identified subject ID, COVID-19 status, age in years and sex. Where HLA class I and class II types were available, the types were taken from metadata supplied by the sample provider, not from assay-based typing.

On the study overall, not on this receptor specifically: The quantity of clinical and demographic metadata differed by source and by participant and was supplied without curation.

Each collaborating institution followed its own protocols to collect whole blood in K2EDTA tubes. Collaborator samples were shipped for TCRbeta analysis as frozen whole blood, isolated PBMCs, or DNA extracted from either sample type. TCRbeta CDR3 regions were amplified from genomic DNA using the immunoSEQ Assay, a bias-controlled multiplex PCR. For the original study's pipeline: Nucleated cell counts per sample were estimated from amplification of reference gene primers within the assay. To quantify the absolute abundance of each unique TCRbeta CDR3 rearrangement, sequence reads were collapsed and filtered. Productive Simpson clonality was computed per sample as the square root of Simpson's diversity index over productive rearrangements. In TCRdb, the immuneACCESS table is reduced to in-frame sequences with V and J assigned. These tables do not hold every clone; where another copy was compared, an unresolved V gene accounts for under half, and the others remain unexplained. D and trimming were read from the DNA, whereas the V and J calls and clone size are those reported in that table. In this sample the table shows 100,000 to 150,000 clones, 84% of which occur a single time. Around 1.4% of the sample comes from the top ten.

Sequenced: peripheral blood. The rearranged segments are TRBV11-3 and TRBJ2-1, with a tentative D gene TRBD1 over 5 matching bases. The sequence was collected from a man aged 55 to 70 with acute or convalescent COVID-19. For the CDR3, the sequence is CASSLVAGRDEQFF. The nucleotide sequence is TGTGCCAGCAGCTTAGTTGCAGGGCGCGATGAGCAGTTCTTC. The CDR3, completed at both ends by the reference TRBV11-3 and TRBJ2-1 genes, gives the full variable domain EAGVVQSPRYKIIEKKQPVAFWCNPISGHNTLYWYLQNLGQGPELLIRYENEEAVDDSQLPKDRFSAERLKGVDSTLKIQPAELGDSAVYLCASSLVAGRDEQFFGPGTRLTVL.